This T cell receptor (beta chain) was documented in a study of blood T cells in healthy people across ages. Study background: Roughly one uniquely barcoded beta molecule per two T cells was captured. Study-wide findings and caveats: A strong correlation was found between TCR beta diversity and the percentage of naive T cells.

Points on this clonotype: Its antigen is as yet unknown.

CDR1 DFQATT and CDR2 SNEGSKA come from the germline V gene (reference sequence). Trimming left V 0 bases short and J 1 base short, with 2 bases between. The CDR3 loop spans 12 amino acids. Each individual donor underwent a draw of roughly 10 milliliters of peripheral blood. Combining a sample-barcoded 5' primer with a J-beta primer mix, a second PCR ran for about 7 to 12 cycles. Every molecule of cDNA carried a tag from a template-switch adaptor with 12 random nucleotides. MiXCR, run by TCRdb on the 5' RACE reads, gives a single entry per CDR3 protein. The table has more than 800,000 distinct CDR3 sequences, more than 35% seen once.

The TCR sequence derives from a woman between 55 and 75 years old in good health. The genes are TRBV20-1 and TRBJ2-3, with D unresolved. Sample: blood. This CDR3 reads CSARDGTDTQYF. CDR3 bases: TGCAGTGCTAGAGATGGCACAGATACGCAGTATTTT.